The 10 T cell receptor beta chains in this list originate from one sample, sequenced in a study of shared clonotypes between healthy human individuals. The data were produced by immunoSEQ multiplex PCR, yet TCRdb's version contains in-frame clones alone and is incomplete. The sample comprises hundreds of thousands of clones, roughly four fifths of which are singletons, and around 12% rests with the top ten. Sequenced: PBMCs. Receptor source: a woman between 35 and 50 years old in good health. Some clones in this sample may be carry-over from other donors' samples.

The genes are TRBV5-1 and TRBJ1-1; possibly TRBD1 for D (5 bases). Germline V gives CDR1 SGHRS, CDR2 YFSETQ. The V end lost 0 bases, the J end lost 5 bases, and 14 bases lay between the germline ends. The CDR3 consists of 15 residues. This CDR3 reads CASSLVVGGRTEAFF. The CDR3 region has the DNA TGCGCCAGCAGCTTGGTCGTGGGGGGAAGGACTGAAGCTTTCTTT.

The V call is TRBV7-2, the J call TRBJ2-7; 13 bases match TRBD2. Germline assignment: CDR1 SGHTA and CDR2 FQGNSA. Losses at the gene ends were 5 bases for V and 4 bases for J; bases not matched to a gene: 17. This CDR3 contains 19 residues. Here the CDR3 reads CASSPAPWGLAGRYYEQYF. CDR3 bases: TGTGCCAGCAGCCCTGCCCCATGGGGACTAGCGGGAAGGTATTACGAGCAGTACTTC. The whole variable domain, filled in from reference TRBV7-2 and TRBJ2-7, reads GAGVSQSPSNKVTEKGKDVELRCDPISGHTALYWYRQSLGQGLEFLIYFQGNSAPDKSGLPSDRFSAERTGGSVSTLTIQRTQQEDSAVYLCASSPAPWGLAGRYYEQYFGPGTRLTVT.

The genes are TRBV4-1 and TRBJ2-7, with a possible D match to TRBD1 (5 bases). The germline V and J ends were trimmed by 0 bases and 2 bases, with 14 bases remaining between them. This CDR3 is 16 amino acids long. Germline CDR1 and CDR2: MGHRA and YSYEKL. In nucleotides, the CDR3 is TGCGCCAGCAGCCAAGATTACTCAGCAGGGACCTACGAGCAGTACTTC. It encodes CASSQDYSAGTYEQYF.

This chain uses TRBV6-5 with TRBJ2-7, with 7 bases identical to TRBD1. The germline V gene encodes CDR1 MNHEY and CDR2 SVGAGI. V shed 5 bases and J 3 bases; nucleotides not matched to a gene: 10. The length of the CDR3 is 15 residues. The CDR3 region is CASSRDSRSYYEQYF. The CDR3 region has the DNA TGTGCCAGCAGTCGGGACAGCCGAAGCTACTACGAGCAGTACTTC.

J is TRBJ1-5 and V is TRBV28; 9 bases are shared with TRBD1. The V and J ends lost 2 bases and 6 bases, in that order; junction bases with no gene match: 8. Germline CDR1 and CDR2: MDHEN and SYDVKM. CDR3 length: 16 residues. For the CDR3, the DNA is TGTGCCAGCAGTTTACAAGGACAGGGGATGGTTCAGCCCCAGCATTTT. Encoded protein: CASSLQGQGMVQPQHF.

The chain is built from TRBV7-9 and TRBJ2-7, with 10 bases fitting TRBD1. The CDR3 length is 16 residues. Trimming removed 2 bases from V and 2 bases from J; junction bases left unmatched: 6. Germline lookup yields CDR1 SEHNR and CDR2 FQNEAQ (reference sequence). In DNA, the CDR3 is TGTGCCAGCAGCTTACCCTGGGACAGGGGTGCCTACGAGCAGTACTTC. Protein product: CASSLPWDRGAYEQYF.

This chain uses TRBV10-1 with TRBJ2-2; D ambiguous. Between the trimmed V and J ends, which lost 0 bases and 5 bases, there was a span of 7 bases. The CDR3 loop spans 14 amino acids. Germline V gene lookup returns CDR1 WNHNN and CDR2 SYGVQD (reference sequence). CDR3 nucleotide sequence: TGCGCCAGCAGTGAGTCTGCTACGACCGGGGAGCTGTTTTTT. It specifies CASSESATTGELFF.

On this clone: A junction boundary mismatches the germline segment, possibly from a read error. J is TRBJ2-5 and V is TRBV5-1; D is perhaps TRBD2 (6 bases). The CDR3 extends over 14 amino acids. In germline, CDR1 is SGHRS, CDR2 YFSETQ. This CDR3 is CASSAGLATETLYF. CDR3 DNA sequence: TGCGCCAGCAGCGCGGGACTGGCCACAGAGACCCTGTACTTC.

The rearrangement uses TRBV29-1 and TRBJ1-1; TRBD1 is a possible D gene (6 bases). The V gene's germline CDR1 is SQVTM and CDR2 ANQGSEA. The CDR3 runs to 14 residues. Trimming pared 7 bases from V and 3 bases from J, leaving 18 bases between. In DNA, the CDR3 is TGCAGCGGCAGAAGGGGGGGCCGGGACACTGAAGCTTTCTTT. It translates to CSGRRGGRDTEAFF.

The gene calls are TRBV7-2 and TRBJ2-7; D not certain. V shed 5 bases and J shed 6 bases, with 11 bases lying between them. Germline CDR1 is SGHTA and CDR2 is FQGNSA. The CDR3 extends over 12 amino acids. The chain's CDR3 is CASSPYFSEQYF. For the CDR3, the DNA is TGTGCCAGCAGCCCCTACTTTAGCGAGCAGTACTTC.